This passage covers 10 T cell receptor beta chains from one sample sequenced in a study of CD4+ T cells in melanoma. This table comes from immunoSEQ multiplex PCR, and its TCRdb copy is limited to in-frame clones, with some not included. This sample has some 21,000 clones, with about 80% found just once. Specimen: cells from a culture (not recorded whether cultured in vitro). The receptors stem from a human donor with melanoma.

CDR3 in DNA: TGTGCCAGCAGTTACGGCAGGGGGCTCTACGAGCAGTACTTC. Translation: CASSYGRGLYEQYF. V gene TRBV6-6 combines with J gene TRBJ2-7, with 8 positions matching TRBD1. V trimming: 2 bases; J trimming: 3 bases; junction bases outside the gene matches: 3. The CDR3 length is 14 residues. Looked up from germline, CDR1 is MNHNY and CDR2 is SVGAGI (reference sequence).

V gene TRBV2 combines with J gene TRBJ1-1; 8 bases are shared with TRBD1. This CDR3 spans 13 amino acids. The trim removed 9 bases at V and 3 bases at J, leaving 6 bases unmatched. The germline V gene has CDR1 SNHLY and CDR2 FYNNEI. The CDR3 loop is CASHPDRDTEAFF. Here the CDR3 DNA reads TGTGCCAGTCACCCGGACAGGGACACTGAAGCTTTCTTT.

This clone was seen once. CDR3 protein: CASTPGGAGTEAFF. The CDR3, as DNA: TGTGCCAGCACCCCCGGAGGCGCGGGGACTGAAGCTTTCTTT. The chain combines TRBV5-6 with TRBJ1-1; D gene unclear. V dropped 6 bases and J dropped 5 bases, with 17 bases sitting between them. The CDR3 length is 14 residues. The germline CDR1 and CDR2 sequences are SGHDT and YYEEEE.

This chain links TRBV2 with TRBJ1-2; D is possibly TRBD1 (6 bases). The V end lost 8 bases, the J end lost 0 bases, and 10 bases lay between the germline ends. CDR1 is SNHLY and CDR2 is FYNNEI in the germline V gene. The CDR3 is 13 amino acids. CDR3 sequence (DNA): TGTGCCAGCGGGGGGGCCCCTAACTATGGCTACACCTTC. Encoded protein: CASGGAPNYGYTF. Combining the CDR3 with reference TRBV2 and TRBJ1-2 gives the whole variable domain EPEVTQTPSHQVTQMGQEVILRCVPISNHLYFYWYRQILGQKVEFLVSFYNNEISEKSEIFDDQFSVERPDGSNFTLKIRSTKLEDSAMYFCASGGAPNYGYTFGSGTRLTVV.

The J gene is TRBJ1-1, the V gene TRBV2, with D tentatively TRBD1 (5 bases). Looked up from germline, CDR1 is SNHLY and CDR2 is FYNNEI. The CDR3 is made up of 14 amino acids. V was pared by 6 bases and J by 1 base, with 12 bases between. The CDR3 DNA reads TGTGCCAGCAGAGGCGGGGGGAGGAACACTGAAGCTTTCTTT. The encoded protein is CASRGGGRNTEAFF.

The J gene is TRBJ2-7, the V gene TRBV7-6, with 7 bases that match TRBD1. Looked up from germline, CDR1 is SGHVS and CDR2 is FNYEAQ. Trimming took 1 base from V and 4 from J; bases not matched to a gene: 13. The CDR3 loop spans 17 amino acids. This CDR3 reads CASSLGVSKGQAYEQYF. The CDR3 region has the DNA TGTGCCAGCAGCTTAGGAGTCTCGAAAGGACAGGCTTACGAGCAGTACTTC.

As DNA, the CDR3 is TGTGCCAGCAGCTTAAGGCTAGTAGAAGTATCCGGTGAGCAGTTCTTC. It codes for CASSLRLVEVSGEQFF. The V call is TRBV7-6, the J call TRBJ2-1, with no clear D. This CDR3 region has 16 residues. The germline V gene has CDR1 SGHVS and CDR2 FNYEAQ. Trimming pared 2 bases from V and 9 bases from J, leaving 20 bases between.

This clone has a single count. The genes are TRBV7-3 and TRBJ2-3, with 8 bases lining up with TRBD2. Trimming took 4 bases from V and 3 from J; bases not matched to a gene: 6. This CDR3 spans 15 amino acids. CDR1 is SGHTA, CDR2 FQGTGA, per germline. DNA of the CDR3: TGTGCCAGCAGCTCGACCGGGACTAGGACAGATACGCAGTATTTT. Its translation is CASSSTGTRTDTQYF.

There are a few counts of this clone. The rearrangement uses TRBV27 and TRBJ1-6, with D uncertain. V lost 10 bases to trimming and J lost 7 bases, with 20 bases between them. CDR3 length: 15 amino acids. Germline lookup yields CDR1 MNHEY and CDR2 SMNVEV (reference sequence). In nucleotides, the CDR3 is TGTGCCATCGACCGCCACTGGGGTATGAATTCACCCCTCCACTTT. Translated: CAIDRHWGMNSPLHF.

The chain employs TRBV4-1 and TRBJ1-6; D is uncertain. Trimming removed 0 bases from V and 7 bases from J, with 10 bases in between. Germline V gives CDR1 MGHRA, CDR2 YSYEKL. This CDR3 is 15 amino acids long. The DNA for the CDR3 is TGCGCCAGCAGCCAAGATCTGTCTCGGAATTCACCCCTCCACTTT. Protein: CASSQDLSRNSPLHF.